The clone carrying this TCR beta chain appeared a single time. Its antigen is not known. The sample originates from a study of OX40 agonist ivuxolimab in advanced cancers. About the research overall: Hepatocellular carcinoma, melanoma, renal cell or head and neck cancer affected the dose-escalation patients.

The study's findings and limits: Blood T cells, both CD4+ and CD8+, expanded clonally by week 6 at 0.1 to 3.0 mg/kg. Antigen specificity was not determined for the expanded peripheral T cells. The mean number of expanded clones was higher in CD8+ T cells than in CD4+.

Sequenced by immunoSEQ multiplex PCR; TCRdb stores in-frame clones only, minus some. The sample lists approximately 70,000 clones; roughly 84% were seen once. Germline CDR1 and CDR2: LNHDA and SQIVND (reference sequence). V gave up 7 bases and J gave up 4 bases; unmatched junction bases: 6. This CDR3 has 13 amino acids. V gene TRBV19 combines with J gene TRBJ2-7; 8 bases fit TRBD1. The clonotype was recovered from an adult with an advanced solid tumor such as melanoma, head and neck, liver or kidney cancer. The sample consisted of CD4+ or CD8+ T cells sorted from blood, taken in a trial of the OX40 agonist ivuxolimab. The CDR3 loop reads CASKDRATYEQYF. CDR3 DNA: TGTGCCAGTAAGGACAGGGCGACGTACGAGCAGTACTTC.